The next 20 T cell receptor beta chains were all read from a single sample in a study of OX40 agonist ivuxolimab in advanced cancers. The assay was immunoSEQ multiplex PCR, and TCRdb's table has in-frame clones only and misses some. Here the sample spans roughly 68,000 clones, 70% to 85% being singletons. This specimen was CD4+ or CD8+ T cells sorted from blood, taken in a trial of the OX40 agonist ivuxolimab. The receptors originated from an adult with an advanced solid tumor such as melanoma, head and neck, liver or kidney cancer.

The CDR3 nucleotides are TGCGCCAGCAGCCCGGGGGGGGTGAGTCAGCCCCAGCATTTT. This translates into CASSPGGVSQPQHF. This chain joins TRBV5-1 and TRBJ1-5; a weak D match, TRBD1 (5 bases). This CDR3 spans 14 amino acids. Germline V CDR1 and CDR2: SGHRS, YFSETQ. V was clipped by 4 bases and J by 6 bases, with 14 bases between them.

This chain links TRBV11-2 with TRBJ2-7; TRBD1 or TRBD2 may be the D gene (6 bases each). V lost 4 bases and J lost 13, with 14 bases in between. CDR1 is SGHAT and CDR2 is FQNNGV in the germline V gene. The length of the CDR3 is 11 residues. The CDR3, as DNA: TGTGCCAGCAGCTCGCGGGGACATACATACTTC. Translating it yields CASSSRGHTYF.

The rearrangement uses TRBV10-3 and TRBJ2-7, with a weak D call TRBD2 (6 bases). V dropped 0 bases and J dropped 6 bases, with 6 bases sitting between them. Germline V gene lookup returns CDR1 ENHRY and CDR2 SYGVKD. The CDR3 sequence is 12 residues long. This CDR3 reads CAISESRGEQYF. The CDR3 DNA is TGTGCCATCAGTGAGTCGCGGGGCGAGCAGTACTTC.

The chain links TRBV7-8 to TRBJ2-7; TRBD1 agrees at 10 bases. CDR1 and CDR2 (germline): SGHVS, FQNEAQ. After removal of 2 bases from V and 3 bases from J, the junction contained 4 bases not matched to a gene. The CDR3 length is 15 residues. CDR3 nucleotide sequence: TGTGCCAGCAGCTTAAGACAGGGGGCGTACTACGAGCAGTACTTC. Translating it yields CASSLRQGAYYEQYF.

The chain is built from TRBV28 and TRBJ1-1, with D unclear. The CDR3 runs 13 residues. Trimming removed 5 bases from V and 3 bases from J, with 10 bases in between. The germline gives CDR1 MDHEN, CDR2 SYDVKM. DNA of the CDR3: TGTGCCAGCAGTCGTATGAGGGACACTGAAGCTTTCTTT. This translates into CASSRMRDTEAFF.

The chain is built from TRBV5-5 and TRBJ2-7, with TRBD1 identical over 8 bases. Losses at the gene ends were 3 bases for V and 5 bases for J; bases not matched to a gene: 7. The V gene's germline CDR1 is SGHKS and CDR2 YYEKEE (reference sequence). The CDR3 extends over 14 amino acids. The CDR3 region is CASSWGQAPDEQYF. Here the CDR3 DNA reads TGTGCCAGCAGCTGGGGACAGGCCCCTGACGAGCAGTACTTC.

This clone was detected a few times. This sequence joins TRBV5-1 and TRBJ2-5; D unresolved. Germline CDR1 SGHRS, CDR2 YFSETQ. The ends were cut back, 0 bases at V and 3 bases at J, with 6 bases in the middle. The CDR3 length is 13 residues. CDR3: CASSLGVEETQYF. CDR3 DNA sequence: TGCGCCAGCAGCTTGGGGGTGGAAGAGACCCAGTACTTC.

This chain uses TRBV29-1 with TRBJ1-2; 9 bases match TRBD1. This CDR3 spans 13 amino acids. Germline values: CDR1 SQVTM, CDR2 ANQGSEA. The V gene end was trimmed by 3 bases and the J gene end by 4 bases; junction bases not matched to a gene: 3. The CDR3 coding sequence is TGCAGCGTTGAGGGACAGGGAAGCTATGGCTACACCTTC. This codes for CSVEGQGSYGYTF.

V usage is TRBV29-1 and J usage is TRBJ2-5, with D unresolved. In germline, CDR1 is SQVTM, CDR2 ANQGSEA. The CDR3 consists of 12 residues. The V end was cut by 4 bases, the J end by 5 bases, with 11 bases between. CDR3 DNA sequence: TGCAGCGTTGTAATAGGTGTCGAGACCCAGTACTTC. The encoded protein is CSVVIGVETQYF.

The CDR3 loop reads CASSQEVVSDIQYF. The CDR3 DNA sequence: TGCGCCAGCAGCCAAGAAGTAGTTTCCGACATTCAGTACTTC. This chain connects TRBV4-3 to TRBJ2-4; D ambiguous. Trimming took off 0 bases at V and 8 bases at J, with 11 bases between the two ends. Germline V gives CDR1 LGHNA, CDR2 YSLEER. The CDR3 is 14 amino acids.

The chain is built from TRBV2 and TRBJ1-1, with D maybe TRBD1 (6 bases). The V gene lost 6 bases and the J gene lost 3 bases, with 17 bases spanning the gap. CDR1 is SNHLY and CDR2 is FYNNEI in the germline V gene. The CDR3 contains 15 residues. CDR3 protein: CASSGEQGVYTEAFF. The CDR3 bases are TGTGCCAGCAGCGGCGAACAGGGAGTGTACACTGAAGCTTTCTTT. Combining the CDR3 with reference TRBV2 and TRBJ1-1 gives the whole variable domain EPEVTQTPSHQVTQMGQEVILRCVPISNHLYFYWYRQILGQKVEFLVSFYNNEISEKSEIFDDQFSVERPDGSNFTLKIRSTKLEDSAMYFCASSGEQGVYTEAFFGQGTRLTVV.

The chain combines TRBV6-6 with TRBJ2-1, with D hard to call. Trimming shortened V by 7 bases and J by 0 bases, and 7 bases separated the two germline ends. This CDR3 contains 13 residues. Germline values: CDR1 MNHNY, CDR2 SVGAGI (reference sequence). CDR3 loop: CASTGTSYNEQFF. For the CDR3, the DNA is TGTGCCAGCACCGGTACCTCCTACAATGAGCAGTTCTTC.

The rearrangement uses TRBV9 and TRBJ2-6; possibly TRBD1 or TRBD2 for D (6 bases each). The germline CDR1 and CDR2 sequences are SGDLS and YYNGEE. V was pared by 0 bases and J by 2 bases, with 15 bases between. The CDR3 spans 18 residues. In DNA form, the CDR3 reads TGTGCCAGCAGCGTAGGCACCGGGGGCGCGGCTGGGGCCAACGTCCTGACTTTC. Amino acids: CASSVGTGGAAGANVLTF.

The V and J genes are TRBV4-2 and TRBJ2-7; D unclear. Germline V gene data show CDR1 as LGHNA and CDR2 as YNFKEQ. V was cut by 0 bases and J by 5 bases, with 11 bases left in between. This CDR3 is built from 14 residues. The CDR3 loop is CASSQDQQSHEQYF. The CDR3 coding sequence is TGTGCCAGCAGCCAAGATCAACAGTCCCACGAGCAGTACTTC.

This clone was picked up a small number of times. V gene TRBV5-4 combines with J gene TRBJ2-6, with unresolved D. This CDR3 is 15 amino acids long. The ends were cut back, 0 bases at V and 0 bases at J, with 4 bases in the middle. Germline-derived CDR1 and CDR2 are SGHNT and YYREEE (reference sequence). CDR3 sequence: CASSLGSSGANVLTF. CDR3 bases: TGTGCCAGCAGCTTGGGCAGCTCTGGGGCCAACGTCCTGACTTTC.

This clone was found once. Here the CDR3 reads CSDRRASGEKLFF. In DNA form, the CDR3 reads TGCAGCGACCGAAGGGCATCAGGTGAAAAACTGTTTTTT. J is TRBJ1-4 and V is TRBV29-1; D unresolved. In germline, CDR1 is SQVTM, CDR2 ANQGSEA. The CDR3 runs to 13 residues. V was shortened by 7 bases and J by 7 bases, with 16 bases between the two germline ends.

The gene calls are TRBV5-8 and TRBJ2-5; D uncertain. With 0 bases removed from V and 2 bases from J, the gap between germline ends came to 5 bases. The CDR3 is made up of 13 amino acids. The germline CDR1 and CDR2 sequences are SGHTS and YDEGEE. CDR3 residues: CASSLGPQETQYF. CDR3 in DNA: TGTGCCAGCAGCTTGGGACCTCAAGAGACCCAGTACTTC.

This clone was observed a single time. The chain uses TRBV29-1 and TRBJ2-1; 13 nucleotides agree with TRBD2. With 6 bases clipped from V and 9 bases from J, the junction kept 8 bases outside the gene matches. This CDR3 has 14 residues. Germline assignment: CDR1 SQVTM and CDR2 ANQGSEA. The CDR3 sequence: CSVGTSGNRGEQFF. CDR3 nucleotides: TGCAGCGTCGGGACTAGCGGGAATAGAGGTGAGCAGTTCTTC.

This chain links TRBV28 with TRBJ2-3; 9 nucleotides agree with TRBD2. The CDR3 contains 14 residues. Germline values: CDR1 MDHEN, CDR2 SYDVKM. After removal of 7 bases from V and 0 bases from J, the junction contained 2 bases not matched to a gene. CDR3 residues: CASTSGVSTDTQYF. The DNA of the CDR3 is TGTGCCAGCACTAGCGGGGTTAGCACAGATACGCAGTATTTT.

This chain connects TRBV6-5 to TRBJ1-1; a weak D match, TRBD1 (5 bases). Trimming removed 2 bases from V and 4 bases from J, with 14 bases in between. This CDR3 contains 15 residues. CDR1 and CDR2 (germline): MNHEY, SVGAGI. The CDR3 coding sequence is TGTGCCAGCAGTTACCAAGGTGGACACACCACTGAAGCTTTCTTT. This gives the protein CASSYQGGHTTEAFF.